This T cell receptor beta chain was captured by sequencing in a study of cytomegalovirus exposure and HLA in healthy donors. Generated by immunoSEQ multiplex PCR, the TCRdb table keeps only in-frame clones and is missing some. The sample lists roughly 220,000 clones; over 80% were seen once. CDR1 is SGHRS and CDR2 is YFSETQ in the germline V gene. CDR3 length: 16 residues. The ends lost 4 bases at V and 4 bases at J; junction bases unmatched: 12. This TCR derives from a woman in her 30s in good health and CMV-seropositive. The V gene is TRBV5-1, the J gene TRBJ1-2, with 8 positions matching TRBD1. Sequencing was done on a sample of PBMCs. The CDR3 nucleotides read TGCGCCAGCAGCCTCTACCGGACAGGGTACCCCTATGGCTACACCTTC. It specifies CASSLYRTGYPYGYTF.